Listed below are T cell receptor beta chains from one sample, sequenced in a study of blood T cell repertoires in COVID-19. TCRdb's table, derived via immunoSEQ multiplex PCR, lists solely in-frame clones and lacks some. The sample lists under 250,000 clones; around nine tenths were seen once. Sequencing was performed on peripheral blood. These TCRs come from a woman aged 55-70 years who had recovered from COVID-19. The CDR3 runs from the conserved cysteine through the conserved F or W. The D gene is left open where the match is weak. Not every row has a clone size; where given, it reads once, few, many or a size class.

V gene: TRBV10-2; clone size: .; J gene: TRBJ2-5; D gene: TRBD1; CDR3 protein: CASSELRGRETQYF; CDR3 DNA: TGCGCCAGCAGTGAGTTGAGGGGGCGGGAGACCCAGTACTTC
V gene: TRBV7-2; clone size: .; J gene: TRBJ2-3; D gene: TRBD2; CDR3 protein: CATRNGGTTDTQYF; CDR3 DNA: TGTGCCACCCGAAACGGGGGGACCACAGATACGCAGTATTTT
V gene: TRBV27; clone size: .; J gene: TRBJ2-5; D gene: TRBD2; CDR3 protein: CASSSWAGRETQYF; CDR3 DNA: TGTGCCAGCAGTTCCTGGGCCGGGAGGGAGACCCAGTACTTC
V gene: TRBV18; clone size: once; J gene: TRBJ1-4; D gene: .; CDR3 protein: CASSPWPVASTNEKLFF; CDR3 DNA: TGTGCCAGCTCACCATGGCCCGTCGCTTCAACTAATGAAAAACTGTTTTTT
V gene: TRBV5-1; clone size: .; J gene: TRBJ2-3; D gene: TRBD2; CDR3 protein: CASSLGAGGNTDTQYF; CDR3 DNA: TGCGCCAGCAGCTTGGGAGCGGGGGGAAACACAGATACGCAGTATTTT
V gene: TRBV27; clone size: once; J gene: TRBJ1-2; D gene: .; CDR3 protein: CASSSNGGYGYTF; CDR3 DNA: TGTGCCAGCAGTTCCAACGGAGGCTATGGCTACACCTTC
V gene: TRBV2; clone size: .; J gene: TRBJ1-3; D gene: .; CDR3 protein: CASSSEPTEGYGNTIYF; CDR3 DNA: TGTGCCAGCAGTTCGGAACCTACTGAGGGATATGGAAACACCATATATTTT
V gene: TRBV7-6; clone size: .; J gene: TRBJ2-2; D gene: .; CDR3 protein: CASSPEGWELFF; CDR3 DNA: TGTGCCAGCAGCCCGGAGGGCTGGGAGCTGTTTTTT
V gene: TRBV7-2; clone size: .; J gene: TRBJ1-5; D gene: .; CDR3 protein: CASSLDVAGGQPQHF; CDR3 DNA: TGTGCCAGCAGCTTAGATGTTGCAGGAGGTCAGCCCCAGCATTTT
V gene: TRBV6-5; clone size: .; J gene: TRBJ1-5; D gene: TRBD1; CDR3 protein: CASRPGTGVLQHF; CDR3 DNA: TGTGCCAGCAGGCCCGGGACAGGGGTTCTCCAGCATTTT
V gene: TRBV11-2; clone size: once; J gene: TRBJ2-5; D gene: TRBD2; CDR3 protein: CASSTRTSGKETQYF; CDR3 DNA: TGTGCCAGCAGCACGCGGACTAGCGGGAAAGAGACCCAGTACTTC
V gene: TRBV2; clone size: few; J gene: TRBJ1-1; D gene: TRBD1; CDR3 protein: CASNDREFTNTEAFF; CDR3 DNA: TGTGCCAGCAATGACAGGGAATTTACGAACACTGAAGCTTTCTTT